This passage covers 25 T cell receptor beta chains from one sample sequenced in a study of T cell responses to AZD1222 COVID-19 vaccine. Only in-frame clones appear in the TCRdb table, and some are missing; sequencing was by immunoSEQ multiplex PCR. The sample holds 100,000 to 150,000 clones, around nine tenths seen once. This specimen was peripheral blood, taken 28 days after the second AZD1222 dose. The receptors were gathered from an adult who received the AZD1222 COVID-19 vaccine.

V is TRBV4-3 and J is TRBJ2-7, with TRBD2 identical over 8 bases. The CDR3 length is 16 residues. The junction had 6 bases not matched to a gene; V was cut back by 0 bases and J by 2 bases. Germline values: CDR1 LGHNA, CDR2 YSLEER. CDR3 residues: CASSQEYPGGAYEQYF. Written as DNA, the CDR3 is TGCGCCAGCAGCCAAGAGTACCCGGGGGGGGCCTACGAGCAGTACTTC.

The chain links TRBV4-2 to TRBJ1-3; no firm D call. V was shortened by 1 base and J by 0 bases, with 10 bases between the two germline ends. This CDR3 region has 16 residues. The germline V gene encodes CDR1 LGHNA and CDR2 YNFKEQ. The CDR3 region is CASSQGGADSGNTIYF. The CDR3 DNA sequence: TGTGCCAGCAGCCAAGGTGGCGCAGACTCTGGAAACACCATATATTTT.

The chain recombines TRBV4-2 with TRBJ2-7, with TRBD2 identical over 7 bases. V shed 4 bases and J 5 bases; nucleotides not matched to a gene: 11. CDR1 and CDR2 from the germline V gene are LGHNA and YNFKEQ. CDR3 size: 15 residues. The CDR3 region is CASSPSLASRHEQYF. CDR3 bases: TGTGCCAGCAGCCCCTCACTAGCGTCACGGCACGAGCAGTACTTC.

This clone was seen only once. The chain has TRBV7-9 and TRBJ2-1; D is unclear. This CDR3 has 12 amino acids. Trimming left V 4 bases short and J 9 bases short, with 10 bases between. From germline, CDR1 is SEHNR and CDR2 FQNEAQ (reference sequence). CDR3 sequence: CASSSQVSEQFF. The CDR3 DNA is TGTGCCAGCAGCTCCCAAGTAAGTGAGCAGTTCTTC.

The chain has TRBV5-6 and TRBJ2-7, with D uncertain. CDR1 SGHDT and CDR2 YYEEEE come from the germline V gene. CDR3 length equals 12 residues. V was cut by 0 bases and J by 4 bases, with 5 bases left in between. This chain's CDR3 is CASSLAEYEQYF. Here the CDR3 DNA reads TGTGCCAGCAGCTTGGCTGAGTACGAGCAGTACTTC.

The V and J genes are TRBV18 and TRBJ1-1; D not certain. The germline V gene encodes CDR1 KGHSH and CDR2 LQKENI. The CDR3 consists of 16 residues. Trimming shortened V by 3 bases and J by 0 bases, and 14 bases separated the two germline ends. DNA of the CDR3: TGTGCCAGCTCACCCTGGGCCCAGGCCATGAACACTGAAGCTTTCTTT. Amino acid sequence: CASSPWAQAMNTEAFF.

The chain uses TRBV5-1 and TRBJ2-2; D is ambiguous. This CDR3 has 15 amino acids. CDR1 and CDR2 from the germline V gene are SGHRS and YFSETQ. Trimming took 0 bases from V and 3 from J, leaving 9 bases between them. The CDR3 DNA reads as TGCGCCAGCAGCTTGGAGGGCAGCTACACCGGGGAGCTGTTTTTT. This codes for CASSLEGSYTGELFF.

The chain uses TRBV11-2 and TRBJ2-5; D ambiguous. V lost 5 bases and J lost 1, with 8 bases in between. Looked up from germline, CDR1 is SGHAT and CDR2 is FQNNGV. The length of the CDR3 is 13 residues. CDR3 in DNA: TGTGCCAGCAGCCCCCAAGTCCAAGAGACCCAGTACTTC. It encodes CASSPQVQETQYF. Complete variable domain (other parts from reference TRBV11-2 and TRBJ2-5): EAGVAQSPRYKIIEKRQSVAFWCNPISGHATLYWYQQILGQGPKLLIQFQNNGVVDDSQLPKDRFSAERLKGVDSTLKIQPAKLEDSAVYLCASSPQVQETQYFGPGTRLLVL.

The chain recombines TRBV6-5 with TRBJ1-2; no clear D gene. Deletions cut 0 bases from V and 2 bases from J, with 10 bases between. The CDR3 totals 15 residues. The V gene's germline CDR1 is MNHEY and CDR2 SVGAGI. The CDR3 sequence: CASSYSAGQNYGYTF. In DNA, the CDR3 is TGTGCCAGCAGTTACTCGGCAGGTCAGAACTATGGCTACACCTTC.

This sequence joins TRBV29-1 and TRBJ2-1; possible D gene TRBD2, 6 bases. CDR3 size: 14 residues. The V gene lost 4 bases and the J gene lost 0 bases, with 10 bases spanning the gap. The V gene's germline CDR1 is SQVTM and CDR2 ANQGSEA. This CDR3 is CSVGVAVSYNEQFF. The CDR3 region has the DNA TGCAGCGTTGGTGTAGCGGTCTCCTACAATGAGCAGTTCTTC.

The rearrangement links TRBV5-1 to TRBJ2-7; no clear D. The germline V gene has CDR1 SGHRS and CDR2 YFSETQ. The CDR3 spans 15 residues. V was clipped by 2 bases and J by 3 bases, with 15 bases between them. CDR3 DNA: TGCGCCAGCAGCTTCTCCATCCAACCCGACTACGAGCAGTACTTC. It translates to CASSFSIQPDYEQYF.

This clone was seen a single time. V and J are TRBV6-5 and TRBJ2-5, with a tentative D call TRBD1 (5 bases). The CDR3 totals 13 residues. CDR1 is MNHEY, CDR2 SVGAGI, per germline. Trimming pared 1 base from V and 9 bases from J, leaving 12 bases between. The DNA of the CDR3 is TGTGCCAGCAGTTACTACAGGACGGGTGCCCAGTACTTC. Protein sequence: CASSYYRTGAQYF.

This rearrangement joins TRBV28 to TRBJ1-4; 7 bases align to TRBD1. The V gene end was trimmed by 5 bases and the J gene end by 6 bases; junction bases not matched to a gene: 6. Germline-derived CDR1 and CDR2 are MDHEN and SYDVKM. The CDR3 length is 14 residues. In nucleotides, the CDR3 is TGTGCCAGCAGTGGAAGACAGGGTTATGAAAAACTGTTTTTT. Its protein product is CASSGRQGYEKLFF. The full variable domain, completed using reference TRBV28 and TRBJ1-4, is DVKVTQSSRYLVKRTGEKVFLECVQDMDHENMFWYRQDPGLGLRLIYFSYDVKMKEKGDIPEGYSVSREKKERFSLILESASTNQTSMYLCASSGRQGYEKLFFGSGTQLSVL.

The V call is TRBV3-1 (or the pseudogene TRBV3-2), the J call TRBJ1-6, with a weak D call TRBD1 (5 bases). V was pared by 0 bases and J by 14 bases, with 14 bases between. The CDR3 sequence is 14 residues long. Germline-derived CDR1 and CDR2 are LGHDT and YNNKEL (reference sequence). For the CDR3, the DNA is TGTGCCAGCAGCCAAGAGGGCTGGGGGTCGGCCCTCCACTTT. It codes for CASSQEGWGSALHF.

The chain is built from TRBV10-3 and TRBJ1-1, with 8 bases aligning to TRBD1. Germline values: CDR1 ENHRY, CDR2 SYGVKD. V lost 6 bases and J lost 5; bases outside the gene matches: 8. The CDR3 length is 14 residues. CDR3 residues: CAIREDRGPTEAFF. In DNA, the CDR3 is TGTGCCATCAGGGAAGACAGGGGCCCGACTGAAGCTTTCTTT.

This chain connects TRBV30 to TRBJ2-2; D is unresolved. Per the germline V gene, CDR1 is GTSNPN and CDR2 is SVGIG (reference sequence). Trimming pared 4 bases from V and 2 bases from J, leaving 14 bases between. CDR3 length: 15 amino acids. The CDR3: CAWTYRWGNTGELFF. In nucleotides, the CDR3 is TGTGCCTGGACCTACCGTTGGGGTAACACCGGGGAGCTGTTTTTT. Looking up the rest from reference TRBV30 and TRBJ2-2 gives the full variable domain: SQTIHQWPATLVQPVGSPLSLECTVEGTSNPNLYWYRQAAGRGLQLLFYSVGIGQISSEVPQNLSASRPQDRQFILSSKKLLLSDSGFYLCAWTYRWGNTGELFFGEGSRLTVL.

The genes are TRBV28 and TRBJ2-7; 8 nucleotides agree with TRBD1. After removal of 6 bases from V and 3 bases from J, the junction contained 7 bases not matched to a gene. The CDR3 runs to 14 residues. The V gene's germline CDR1 is MDHEN and CDR2 SYDVKM. The CDR3: CASRQTGEGYEQYF. CDR3 coding DNA: TGTGCCAGCAGGCAGACAGGGGAAGGCTACGAGCAGTACTTC.

This sequence joins TRBV4-3 and TRBJ1-1; D remains ambiguous. The ends were cut back, 1 base at V and 14 bases at J, with 20 bases in the middle. The CDR3 has 14 amino acids. The V gene's germline CDR1 is LGHNA and CDR2 YSLEER. CDR3 in DNA: TGCGCCAGCAGCCAAGTGGCGGGGTCACCTATGACCTTCTTT. As protein: CASSQVAGSPMTFF.

The J gene is TRBJ1-1, the V gene TRBV12-3 or TRBV12-4; D not certain. This CDR3 is 13 amino acids long. Trimming shortened V by 6 bases and J by 2 bases, and 10 bases separated the two germline ends. The chain's CDR3 is CASRQWENTEAFF. The CDR3 region has the DNA TGTGCCAGCAGGCAGTGGGAAAACACTGAAGCTTTCTTT.

The sample holds a few counts of this clone. The V gene is TRBV2, the J gene TRBJ2-7, with 14 positions matching TRBD2. This CDR3 has 16 residues. Germline loops: CDR1 SNHLY, CDR2 FYNNEI. V gave up 5 bases and J gave up 5 bases; unmatched junction bases: 8. The CDR3 loop is CASSTNPGLAGDEQYF. The CDR3 coding sequence is TGTGCCAGCAGTACTAATCCGGGACTAGCGGGGGACGAGCAGTACTTC.

The chain's CDR3 is CASSSMVRGGSYEQYF. As DNA, the CDR3 is TGTGCCAGCAGTTCTATGGTTCGAGGGGGCTCCTACGAGCAGTACTTC. The gene calls are TRBV6-2 or TRBV6-3 and TRBJ2-7, with D possibly being TRBD1 (6 bases). Germline V gene lookup returns CDR1 MNHEY and CDR2 SVGEGT. This CDR3 region has 16 residues. V dropped 4 bases and J dropped 0 bases, with 16 bases sitting between them.

The chain has TRBV2 and TRBJ2-7, with TRBD2 matching over 8 bases. The junction had 2 bases not matched to a gene; V was cut back by 5 bases and J by 2 bases. Per germline, CDR1 SNHLY and CDR2 FYNNEI. The CDR3 consists of 13 residues. CDR3 protein: CASSRGGPYEQYF. The CDR3 region has the DNA TGTGCCAGCAGTCGGGGGGGTCCCTACGAGCAGTACTTC.

CDR3 loop: CASSFARGLAGSHQETQYF. The CDR3 DNA follows: TGTGCCAGCAGCTTCGCCCGCGGACTAGCGGGATCCCACCAAGAGACCCAGTACTTC. V is TRBV7-9 and J is TRBJ2-5; TRBD2 aligns across 12 bases. Germline loops: CDR1 SEHNR, CDR2 FQNEAQ (reference sequence). There are 19 residues in the CDR3. Trimming took 3 bases from V and 0 from J; bases not matched to a gene: 11.

The rearrangement joins TRBV7-2 to TRBJ1-6; no firm D call. Germline-derived CDR1 and CDR2 are SGHTA and FQGNSA. The V and J ends lost 8 bases and 3 bases respectively, with 8 bases between them. This CDR3 comprises 13 residues. For the CDR3, the DNA is TGTGCCAGCGGGGTCGGCTATAATTCACCCCTCCACTTT. It specifies CASGVGYNSPLHF. The full variable domain, in which reference TRBV7-2 and TRBJ1-6 provide the parts outside the CDR3, is GAGVSQSPSNKVTEKGKDVELRCDPISGHTALYWYRQSLGQGLEFLIYFQGNSAPDKSGLPSDRFSAERTGGSVSTLTIQRTQQEDSAVYLCASGVGYNSPLHFGNGTRLTVT.

This clone was seen only once. The chain joins TRBV2 to TRBJ1-1; no clear D. Germline CDR1 is SNHLY and CDR2 is FYNNEI. This CDR3 region has 13 residues. With 0 bases removed from V and 8 bases from J, the gap between germline ends came to 10 bases. The DNA of the CDR3 is TGTGCCAGCAGTGAAGCGCTTCGGACCGAAGCTTTCTTT. Translated, it gives CASSEALRTEAFF.